A single sample is the source of the 13 T cell receptor beta chains below, sequenced in a study of blood T cell repertoires in COVID-19. The table came from immunoSEQ multiplex PCR; TCRdb's copy has only in-frame clones and leaves some out. The sample includes 300,000 to 350,000 clones, approximately 90% seen only once; the top ten take approximately 9.4%. Sequenced material: peripheral blood. The receptors here all came from a man aged 30-40 years with COVID-19, enrolled during active disease.

The chain joins TRBV28 to TRBJ2-6, with 7 positions matching TRBD2. Per the germline V gene, CDR1 is MDHEN and CDR2 is SYDVKM. The J segment lost 4 bases and the V segment lost 4 bases, leaving 10 bases of the junction unmatched. The CDR3 length is 17 residues. Written as DNA, the CDR3 is TGTGCCAGCAGTTCCATCTTCGGGGGGACGGGGGCCAACGTCCTGACTTTC. Translation: CASSSIFGGTGANVLTF.

In its sample, this clone was seen a few times. The chain combines TRBV6-5 with TRBJ1-5; the match to TRBD1 covers 10 bases. The CDR3 consists of 15 residues. V trimming: 6 bases; J trimming: 6 bases; junction bases outside the gene matches: 8. The V gene's germline CDR1 is MNHEY and CDR2 SVGAGI. CDR3 nucleotide sequence: TGTGCCAGCAGCCGGGACAGGGGAGGGGTTCAGCCCCAGCATTTT. Its protein product is CASSRDRGGVQPQHF.

This chain uses TRBV7-9 with TRBJ1-2, with D possibly matching TRBD1 (5 bases). This CDR3 comprises 14 residues. With 5 bases removed from V and 8 bases from J, the gap between germline ends came to 18 bases. Germline CDR1 is SEHNR and CDR2 is FQNEAQ (reference sequence). CDR3 sequence reads: CASSPGLPVGGYTF. Here the CDR3 DNA reads TGTGCCAGCAGCCCGGGACTGCCCGTGGGGGGCTACACCTTC.

The chain carries TRBV18 and TRBJ1-2, with TRBD1 identical over 8 bases. The CDR3 contains 15 residues. Unmatched junction bases numbered 8, after V lost 2 bases and J lost 6 bases. The germline V gene encodes CDR1 KGHSH and CDR2 LQKENI. Here the CDR3 reads CASSPGQGRSDGYTF. In nucleotides, the CDR3 is TGTGCCAGCTCACCAGGACAGGGCCGGAGTGATGGCTACACCTTC.

The chain has TRBV28 and TRBJ2-1; D call uncertain. This CDR3 has 11 residues. Germline V CDR1 and CDR2: MDHEN, SYDVKM. Trimming removed 5 bases from V and 8 bases from J, with 7 bases in between. For the CDR3, the DNA is TGTGCCAGCAGTAGAAGCGATGAGCAGTTCTTC. Protein product: CASSRSDEQFF.

The chain combines TRBV6-2 or TRBV6-3 with TRBJ2-1, with D possibly being TRBD2 (5 bases). The CDR3 totals 13 residues. Germline loops: CDR1 MNHEY, CDR2 SVGEGT. V lost 6 bases and J lost 4, with 10 bases in between. The CDR3 DNA follows: TGTGCCAGCAGCCTGCGCGGGTACAATGAGCAGTTCTTC. As protein: CASSLRGYNEQFF.

Of note for this clone: Other DNA sequences in this sample translate to the same CDR3. The J gene is TRBJ2-7, the V gene TRBV5-6; 7 bases line up with TRBD1. This CDR3 contains 14 residues. J was trimmed by 4 bases and V by 0 bases; bases with no gene match: 4. CDR1 and CDR2 (germline): SGHDT, YYEEEE. CDR3 sequence (DNA): TGTGCCAGCAGCTTGGGACAGGGAAGATACGAGCAGTACTTC. The encoded protein is CASSLGQGRYEQYF.

Turning to this clone: Other DNA sequences of this sample code for an identical CDR3. The gene calls are TRBV4-2 and TRBJ1-2; D gene unclear. CDR3 length: 13 amino acids. The ends were cut back, 4 bases at V and 3 bases at J, with 9 bases in the middle. Germline CDR1 and CDR2: LGHNA and YNFKEQ. The CDR3 is CASSPGGDYGYTF. In nucleotides, the CDR3 is TGTGCCAGCAGCCCCGGCGGGGACTATGGCTACACCTTC.

The V gene is TRBV10-3, the J gene TRBJ1-1; 7 bases fit TRBD1. J was trimmed by 8 bases and V by 7 bases; bases with no gene match: 7. Germline-derived CDR1 and CDR2 are ENHRY and SYGVKD. The CDR3 contains 12 residues. CDR3 amino acids: CAITSGTVEAFF. CDR3 DNA: TGTGCCATCACCTCCGGGACAGTCGAAGCTTTCTTT.

The CDR3 nucleotides are TGTGCCAGCAGCTTACTGTCTAGCGGGAGTGAGCAGTTCTTC. It encodes CASSLLSSGSEQFF. This chain links TRBV7-3 with TRBJ2-1, with TRBD2 identical over 10 bases. Looked up from germline, CDR1 is SGHTA and CDR2 is FQGTGA. The CDR3 is 14 residues long. V was clipped by 2 bases and J by 9 bases; unmatched bases: 4.

The V gene is TRBV5-5, the J gene TRBJ2-6; D remains ambiguous. There are 19 residues in the CDR3. Germline V lookup: CDR1 SGHKS, CDR2 YYEKEE (reference sequence). Trimming removed 0 bases at V and 0 bases at J, with 16 bases between. The CDR3 DNA reads TGTGCCAGCAGCTTGGGTGTTTTAGGCGGCTACTCTGGGGCCAACGTCCTGACTTTC. Protein sequence: CASSLGVLGGYSGANVLTF.

The rearrangement joins TRBV10-2 to TRBJ1-1, with a tentative D call TRBD1 (6 bases). Trimming took off 3 bases at V and 5 bases at J, with 10 bases between the two ends. This CDR3 contains 13 residues. In germline, CDR1 is WSHSY, CDR2 SAAADI. The CDR3 DNA sequence: TGCGCCAGCAGTGAACAGGGTTATACTGAAGCTTTCTTT. It translates to CASSEQGYTEAFF.

The chain is built from TRBV20-1 and TRBJ2-4; D not resolved. The germline V and J ends were trimmed by 3 bases and 2 bases, with 11 bases remaining between them. Germline V gives CDR1 DFQATT, CDR2 SNEGSKA (reference sequence). This CDR3 comprises 14 residues. For the CDR3, the DNA is TGCAGTGCTAGTAACCGGGTGTCCAAAAACATTCAGTACTTC. Its translation is CSASNRVSKNIQYF.